The clone carrying this T cell receptor beta chain was counted a few times. The protocol was immunoSEQ multiplex PCR, while the TCRdb copy is restricted to in-frame clones and leaves out a portion. Of tens of thousands of clones in the sample, about four fifths were seen once. The CDR3 spans 15 residues. J lost 0 bases, V lost 4 bases, and 4 bases had no gene match. CDR1 SGHRS and CDR2 YFSETQ come from the germline V gene. The source of the sample is a study of blood T cell repertoires in COVID-19. Study-level background: PBMCs, B-cell-depleted T cells, or T cells provided the cDNA or gDNA that made up the material.

Sequencing used peripheral blood. The chain couples TRBV5-1 to TRBJ2-3; TRBD1 aligns across 8 bases. The TCR comes from a human donor in a cohort sampled during active COVID-19. This CDR3 reads CASSGGQGSTDTQYF. The CDR3 nucleotides are TGCGCCAGCAGCGGCGGACAGGGCAGCACAGATACGCAGTATTTT.